These 28 T cell receptor beta chains came from one sample sequenced in a study of blood T cell repertoires in COVID-19 (dated by TCRdb to the early 2020s). Receptors were amplified or captured by the immunoSEQ multiplex PCR assay. In its TCRdb copy, this immuneACCESS table keeps in-frame sequences only and misses some clones. Where compared with another copy, unresolved V genes explain less than half of these, and the others have no known cause. The sample has more than 70,000 clones on record, 75% to 95% of them singletons. Of the sample, under 6.5% is held by the ten largest clones. Sequenced material: peripheral blood. The receptor source for this set is a woman aged 18-35 years with acute or convalescent COVID-19.

The chain joins TRBV20-1 to TRBJ1-2, with a tentative D call TRBD1 (6 bases). The V gene lost 3 bases and the J gene lost 8 bases, with 22 bases spanning the gap. CDR1 and CDR2 from the germline V gene are DFQATT and SNEGSKA (reference sequence). CDR3 length equals 15 residues. The CDR3, as DNA: TGCAGTGCTAGTCATCGTGGTTACAGGGAAGACGGCTACACCTTC. This sequence encodes CSASHRGYREDGYTF.

V and J are TRBV4-1 and TRBJ2-5; D not resolved. This CDR3 spans 14 amino acids. Germline V gene sequence: CDR1 MGHRA, CDR2 YSYEKL. Trimming shortened V by 0 bases and J by 3 bases, and 8 bases separated the two germline ends. In DNA form, the CDR3 reads TGCGCCAGCAGCCAAGATTGGGCAGAAGAGACCCAGTACTTC. This codes for CASSQDWAEETQYF.

This chain connects TRBV11-2 to TRBJ1-1; D gene ambiguous. The CDR3 contains 13 residues. The V end lost 5 bases, the J end lost 11 bases, and 18 bases lay between the germline ends. Per the germline V gene, CDR1 is SGHAT and CDR2 is FQNNGV. The CDR3 DNA follows: TGTGCCAGCAGCACACACACGCGGCTTTCCGCTTTCTTT. Encoded protein: CASSTHTRLSAFF.

The chain is built from TRBV4-1 and TRBJ2-3, with 10 bases fitting TRBD2. V was clipped by 4 bases and J by 1 base; unmatched bases: 8. CDR1 is MGHRA, CDR2 YSYEKL, per germline. This CDR3 has 17 amino acids. The CDR3 nucleotides read TGCGCCAGCAGCCTAGTGGTAGCGGGGGGCGGCACAGATACGCAGTATTTT. This gives the protein CASSLVVAGGGTDTQYF.

V is TRBV3-1 (or the pseudogene TRBV3-2) and J is TRBJ2-5; 9 bases fit TRBD2. Per the germline V gene, CDR1 is LGHDT and CDR2 is YNNKEL (reference sequence). V was clipped by 4 bases and J by 5 bases; unmatched bases: 8. CDR3 size: 15 residues. The CDR3 is CASSRFAGGQETQYF. DNA for the CDR3: TGTGCCAGCAGCCGCTTCGCGGGGGGGCAGGAGACCCAGTACTTC.

The chain carries TRBV15 and TRBJ1-2; D call uncertain. V lost 2 bases and J lost 3, with 19 bases in between. The CDR3 sequence is 17 residues long. CDR1 is LNHNV and CDR2 is YYDKDF in the germline V gene (reference sequence). The CDR3 protein is CATSRSHLGSEDYGYTF. The CDR3 nucleotides read TGTGCCACCAGCAGAAGCCACCTCGGGTCCGAAGACTATGGCTACACCTTC.

This rearrangement joins TRBV20-1 to TRBJ2-3; 13 bases agree with TRBD2. Trimming removed 3 bases from V and 0 bases from J; junction bases left unmatched: 3. Germline loops: CDR1 DFQATT, CDR2 SNEGSKA (reference sequence). There are 16 residues in the CDR3. The DNA for the CDR3 is TGCAGTGCTAGTGGACTAGCGGGGGTTAGCACAGATACGCAGTATTTT. Translation: CSASGLAGVSTDTQYF.

This chain links TRBV6-1 with TRBJ2-3; 8 bases align to TRBD2. This CDR3 has 15 amino acids. J gave up 6 bases and V 4 bases, and 9 bases lay outside the gene matches. CDR1 and CDR2 from the germline V gene are MNHNS and SASEGT. CDR3 DNA: TGTGCCAGCAGTGGCAGTCGGGGGGGTCCCGATACGCAGTATTTT. It encodes CASSGSRGGPDTQYF.

This chain links TRBV5-6 with TRBJ1-1; 8 nucleotides agree with TRBD1. Germline V gives CDR1 SGHDT, CDR2 YYEEEE. CDR3 length equals 15 residues. The V and J ends lost 2 bases and 6 bases, in that order; junction bases with no gene match: 9. CDR3 in DNA: TGTGCCAGCAGCTTCCCCACAGGGGGAGACGCTGAAGCTTTCTTT. This gives the protein CASSFPTGGDAEAFF.

Only one count was recorded for this clone. The chain has TRBV18 and TRBJ1-1, with 8 bases lining up with TRBD1. CDR1 and CDR2 from the germline V gene are KGHSH and LQKENI. V trimming: 3 bases; J trimming: 5 bases; junction bases outside the gene matches: 8. The CDR3 runs to 15 residues. The CDR3 sequence is CASSPTGGLETEAFF. The CDR3, as DNA: TGTGCCAGCTCACCCACAGGGGGTTTAGAAACTGAAGCTTTCTTT.

The chain combines TRBV6-6 with TRBJ2-3, with 11 bases identical to TRBD2. The CDR3 is 16 residues long. Germline loops: CDR1 MNHNY, CDR2 SVGAGI (reference sequence). Losses at the gene ends were 4 bases for V and 2 bases for J; bases not matched to a gene: 5. CDR3 loop: CASSLIAGGTTDTQYF. CDR3 coding DNA: TGTGCCAGCAGTTTAATAGCGGGAGGGACCACAGATACGCAGTATTTT.

V and J are TRBV25-1 and TRBJ1-6, with a weak D call TRBD1 (5 bases). Germline V lookup: CDR1 MGHDK, CDR2 SYGVNS. This CDR3 has 15 residues. V was trimmed by 4 bases and J by 7 bases, leaving 14 bases between them. The CDR3 reads CASSAAQGRNSPLHF. The CDR3 nucleotides are TGTGCCAGCAGTGCCGCTCAGGGTCGAAATTCACCCCTCCACTTT.

The chain employs TRBV19 and TRBJ2-1; D might be TRBD2 (7 bases). The germline gives CDR1 LNHDA, CDR2 SQIVND (reference sequence). The V gene lost 5 bases and the J gene lost 1 base, with 15 bases spanning the gap. This CDR3 comprises 16 residues. The CDR3 reads CASSPTGGASYNEQFF. CDR3 DNA: TGTGCCAGTAGTCCAACGGGGGGCGCTTCCTACAATGAGCAGTTCTTC.

The V and J genes are TRBV3-1 (or the pseudogene TRBV3-2) and TRBJ2-3; 9 bases map to TRBD2. Germline-derived CDR1 and CDR2 are LGHDT and YNNKEL (reference sequence). The V gene end was trimmed by 0 bases and the J gene end by 2 bases; junction bases not matched to a gene: 9. The CDR3 length is 18 residues. As DNA, the CDR3 is TGTGCCAGCAGCCAAGATTTAGTAGCGGGGGCCGTCACAGATACGCAGTATTTT. Translation gives CASSQDLVAGAVTDTQYF.

Here the CDR3 reads CASGGTGPYNEQFF. In nucleotides, the CDR3 is TGTGCCAGCGGCGGGACAGGGCCTTACAATGAGCAGTTCTTC. The chain has TRBV6-5 and TRBJ2-1; TRBD1 matches 9 bases. This CDR3 is built from 14 residues. J lost 4 bases, V lost 8 bases, and 6 bases had no gene match. Per the germline V gene, CDR1 is MNHEY and CDR2 is SVGAGI.

This chain links TRBV3-1 (or the pseudogene TRBV3-2) with TRBJ1-2; TRBD1 is a possible D gene (6 bases). Looked up from germline, CDR1 is LGHDT and CDR2 is YNNKEL (reference sequence). V lost 4 bases to trimming and J lost 2 bases, with 8 bases between them. CDR3 length: 13 amino acids. The CDR3 protein is CASSPTGNYGYTF. The CDR3 nucleotides are TGTGCCAGCAGCCCAACAGGGAACTATGGCTACACCTTC.

A remark on this clone: This sample includes further DNA sequences coding for the same CDR3. The chain employs TRBV7-2 and TRBJ1-5, with D possibly being TRBD1 (5 bases). CDR3 length: 15 residues. Germline loops: CDR1 SGHTA, CDR2 FQGNSA. Trimming stripped 3 bases from V and 0 bases from J, with 9 bases between. This CDR3 reads CASSLAGLSNQPQHF. Written as DNA, the CDR3 is TGTGCCAGCAGCTTGGCGGGACTTAGCAATCAGCCCCAGCATTTT.

The gene calls are TRBV5-5 and TRBJ1-1, with 7 bases matching TRBD1. The CDR3 is made up of 13 amino acids. CDR1 SGHKS and CDR2 YYEKEE come from the germline V gene (reference sequence). V gave up 5 bases and J gave up 5 bases; unmatched junction bases: 6. The CDR3 nucleotides are TGTGCCAGCAGTTACAGGGGCGCGACTGAAGCTTTCTTT. This encodes CASSYRGATEAFF.

The rearrangement uses TRBV21-1 and TRBJ1-1; the DNA was not used to check the table's D call, TRBD1. TRBV21-1 is tagged as a pseudogene. CDR3 size: 16 residues. The chain's CDR3 is CASSKGGQGPNTEAFF. CDR3 nucleotide sequence: TGTGCCAGCAGCAAAGGGGGGCAGGGCCCTAACACTGAAGCTTTCTTT.

The chain joins TRBV9 to TRBJ2-1; no reliable D call. The CDR3 is made up of 15 amino acids. Per germline, CDR1 SGDLS and CDR2 YYNGEE. Trimming removed 0 bases at V and 5 bases at J, with 12 bases between. This chain's CDR3 is CASSVVLGANNEQFF. CDR3 nucleotide sequence: TGTGCCAGCAGCGTAGTTTTAGGAGCAAACAATGAGCAGTTCTTC.

This clone has only a few counts. The V gene is TRBV2, the J gene TRBJ2-7, with 10 bases identical to TRBD1. Germline loops: CDR1 SNHLY, CDR2 FYNNEI. The CDR3 has 14 residues. The V segment lost 3 bases and the J segment 9 bases; nucleotides outside the gene matches: 8. Here the CDR3 reads CASSEDRGGRGQYF. CDR3 nucleotides: TGTGCCAGCAGTGAGGACAGGGGGGGACGGGGGCAGTACTTC. The full variable domain, its missing parts supplied by reference TRBV2 and TRBJ2-7, is EPEVTQTPSHQVTQMGQEVILRCVPISNHLYFYWYRQILGQKVEFLVSFYNNEISEKSEIFDDQFSVERPDGSNFTLKIRSTKLEDSAMYFCASSEDRGGRGQYFGPGTRLTVT.

The chain joins TRBV2 to TRBJ2-3; TRBD1 aligns across 10 bases. The CDR3 sequence is 15 residues long. Germline V lookup: CDR1 SNHLY, CDR2 FYNNEI. J was trimmed by 5 bases and V by 6 bases; bases with no gene match: 8. The CDR3: CASRVDRGRVDTQYF. CDR3 nucleotide sequence: TGTGCCAGCAGAGTCGACAGGGGGCGGGTAGATACGCAGTATTTT.

The chain joins TRBV9 to TRBJ2-1, with 7 positions matching TRBD1. The trim removed 5 bases at V and 4 bases at J, leaving 9 bases unmatched. CDR3 length: 15 residues. CDR1 and CDR2 from the germline V gene are SGDLS and YYNGEE. As DNA, the CDR3 is TGTGCCAGCAGTGAGACAGGGACGAAATACAATGAGCAGTTCTTC. This encodes CASSETGTKYNEQFF.

The chain couples TRBV10-3 to TRBJ1-1; 10 bases are shared with TRBD1. Germline lookup yields CDR1 ENHRY and CDR2 SYGVKD. Trimming removed 2 bases from V and 3 bases from J; junction bases left unmatched: 3. The CDR3 consists of 15 residues. CDR3 sequence (DNA): TGTGCCATCAGTGAGCCCGACAGGGGGCACACTGAAGCTTTCTTT. It yields the protein CAISEPDRGHTEAFF.

This chain connects TRBV7-6 to TRBJ1-4; unclear D gene. V lost 1 base, J lost 2 bases, and 8 bases lay in between. In germline, CDR1 is SGHVS, CDR2 FNYEAQ. The CDR3 is made up of 15 amino acids. The CDR3 DNA reads TGTGCCAGCAGCTTAGTACCGGGGACTAATGAAAAACTGTTTTTT. This encodes CASSLVPGTNEKLFF.

This chain uses TRBV5-1 with TRBJ1-1; D may be TRBD1 (6 bases). CDR3 length equals 14 residues. The germline gives CDR1 SGHRS, CDR2 YFSETQ. V dropped 2 bases and J dropped 6 bases, with 14 bases sitting between them. The CDR3, as DNA: TGCGCCAGCAGCTTTATTTCCAGGGGAGCTGAAGCTTTCTTT. It is translated as CASSFISRGAEAFF.

The chain carries TRBV7-2 and TRBJ2-1, with 7 bases matching TRBD1. The V and J ends lost 9 bases and 1 base, in that order; junction bases with no gene match: 12. The CDR3 has 16 residues. CDR1 and CDR2 from the germline V gene are SGHTA and FQGNSA. The CDR3 protein is CASNKEGAVSYNEQFF. The DNA for the CDR3 is TGTGCCAGTAATAAAGAGGGGGCCGTGTCCTACAATGAGCAGTTCTTC.

The rearrangement uses TRBV6-5 and TRBJ1-3; 7 bases line up with TRBD1. Per germline, CDR1 MNHEY and CDR2 SVGAGI. Trimming cost V 2 bases and J 2 bases; bases outside gene matches: 3. There are 15 residues in the CDR3. This CDR3 is CASSYGRGTGNTIYF. Here the CDR3 DNA reads TGTGCCAGCAGTTACGGCAGGGGGACTGGAAACACCATATATTTT.